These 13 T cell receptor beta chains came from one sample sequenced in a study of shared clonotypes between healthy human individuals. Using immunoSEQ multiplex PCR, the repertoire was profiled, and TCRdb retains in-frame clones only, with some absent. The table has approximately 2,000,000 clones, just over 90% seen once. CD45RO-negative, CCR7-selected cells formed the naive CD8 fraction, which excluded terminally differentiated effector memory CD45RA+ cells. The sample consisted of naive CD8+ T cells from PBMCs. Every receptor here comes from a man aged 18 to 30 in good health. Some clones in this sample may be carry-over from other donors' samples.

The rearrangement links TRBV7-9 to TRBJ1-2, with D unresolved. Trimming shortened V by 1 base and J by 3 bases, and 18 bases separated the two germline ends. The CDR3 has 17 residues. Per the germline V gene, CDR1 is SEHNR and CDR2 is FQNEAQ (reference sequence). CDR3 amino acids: CASSLEGSAANYYGYTF. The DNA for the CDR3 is TGTGCCAGCAGCTTAGAGGGATCGGCAGCAAATTACTATGGCTACACCTTC.

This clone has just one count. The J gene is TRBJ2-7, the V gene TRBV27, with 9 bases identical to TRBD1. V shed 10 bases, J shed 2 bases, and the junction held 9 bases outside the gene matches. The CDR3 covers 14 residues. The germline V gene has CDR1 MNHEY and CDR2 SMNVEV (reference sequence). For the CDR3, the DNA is TGTGCCACCCCTCCGGACAGGGGTACCTACGAGCAGTACTTC. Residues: CATPPDRGTYEQYF.

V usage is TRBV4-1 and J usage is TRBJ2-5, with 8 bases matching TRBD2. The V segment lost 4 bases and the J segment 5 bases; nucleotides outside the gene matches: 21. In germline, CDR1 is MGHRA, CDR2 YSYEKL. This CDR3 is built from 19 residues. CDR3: CASSPYGLAGITGRETQYF. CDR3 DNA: TGCGCCAGCAGCCCCTACGGCCTAGCGGGTATCACGGGTCGGGAGACCCAGTACTTC.

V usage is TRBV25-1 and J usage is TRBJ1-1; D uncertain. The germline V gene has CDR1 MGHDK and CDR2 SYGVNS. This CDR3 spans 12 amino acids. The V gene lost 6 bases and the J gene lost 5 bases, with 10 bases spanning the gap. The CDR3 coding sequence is TGTGCCAGCAGCATAGGGTTGACTGAAGCTTTCTTT. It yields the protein CASSIGLTEAFF.

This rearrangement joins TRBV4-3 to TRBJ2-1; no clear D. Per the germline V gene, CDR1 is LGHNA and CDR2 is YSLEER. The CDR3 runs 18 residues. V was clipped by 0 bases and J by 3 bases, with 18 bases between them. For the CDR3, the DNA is TGCGCCAGCAGCCAAGATACATGGGCAGGAGCAGGCTACAATGAGCAGTTCTTC. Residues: CASSQDTWAGAGYNEQFF.

The chain's CDR3 is CASRIQGGANTEAFF. The CDR3 DNA is TGTGCCAGCAGGATTCAGGGGGGGGCTAACACTGAAGCTTTCTTT. The chain uses TRBV6-1 and TRBJ1-1; 7 nucleotides line up with TRBD1. From germline, CDR1 is MNHNS and CDR2 SASEGT. This CDR3 comprises 15 residues. The V gene end was trimmed by 6 bases and the J gene end by 2 bases; junction bases not matched to a gene: 9.

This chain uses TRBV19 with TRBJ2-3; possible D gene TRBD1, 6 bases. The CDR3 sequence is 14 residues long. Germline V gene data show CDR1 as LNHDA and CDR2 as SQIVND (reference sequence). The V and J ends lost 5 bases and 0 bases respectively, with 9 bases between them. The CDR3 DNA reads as TGTGCCAGTAGTTTCAGGGGAAGCACAGATACGCAGTATTTT. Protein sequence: CASSFRGSTDTQYF. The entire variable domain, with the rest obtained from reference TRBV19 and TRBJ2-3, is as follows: DGGITQSPKYLFRKEGQNVTLSCEQNLNHDAMYWYRQDPGQGLRLIYYSQIVNDFQKGDIAEGYSVSREKKESFPLTVTSAQKNPTAFYLCASSFRGSTDTQYFGPGTRLTVL.

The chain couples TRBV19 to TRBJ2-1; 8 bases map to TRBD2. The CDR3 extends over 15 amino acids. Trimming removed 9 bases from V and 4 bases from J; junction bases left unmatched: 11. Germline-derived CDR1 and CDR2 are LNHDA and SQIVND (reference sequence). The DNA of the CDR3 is TGTGCCAGCCAACAACTAGCGGCCCCATACAATGAGCAGTTCTTC. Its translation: CASQQLAAPYNEQFF.

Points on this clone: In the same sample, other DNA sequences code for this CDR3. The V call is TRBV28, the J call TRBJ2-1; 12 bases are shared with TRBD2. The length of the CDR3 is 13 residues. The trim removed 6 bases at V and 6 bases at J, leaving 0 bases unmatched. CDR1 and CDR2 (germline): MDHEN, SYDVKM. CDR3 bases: TGTGCCAGCAGGGGACTAGCGGGCAATGAGCAGTTCTTC. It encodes CASRGLAGNEQFF.

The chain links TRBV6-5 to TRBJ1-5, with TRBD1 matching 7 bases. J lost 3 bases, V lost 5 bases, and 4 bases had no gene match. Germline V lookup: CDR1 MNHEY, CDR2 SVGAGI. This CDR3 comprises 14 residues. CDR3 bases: TGTGCCAGCAGTCAGGACAGGACCAATCAGCCCCAGCATTTT. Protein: CASSQDRTNQPQHF.

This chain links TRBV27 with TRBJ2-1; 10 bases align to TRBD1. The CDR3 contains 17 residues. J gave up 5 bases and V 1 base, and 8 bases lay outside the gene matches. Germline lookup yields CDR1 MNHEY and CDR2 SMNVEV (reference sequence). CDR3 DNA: TGTGCCAGCAGTTTATTGACGGGACAGGGGATGGACAATGAGCAGTTCTTC. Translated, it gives CASSLLTGQGMDNEQFF.

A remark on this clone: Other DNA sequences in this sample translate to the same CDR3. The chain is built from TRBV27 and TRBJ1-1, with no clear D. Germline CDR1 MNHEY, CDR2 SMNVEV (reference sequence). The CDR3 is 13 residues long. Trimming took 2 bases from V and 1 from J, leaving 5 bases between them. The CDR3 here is CASSLLENTEAFF. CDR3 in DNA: TGTGCCAGCAGTTTACTGGAGAACACTGAAGCTTTCTTT.

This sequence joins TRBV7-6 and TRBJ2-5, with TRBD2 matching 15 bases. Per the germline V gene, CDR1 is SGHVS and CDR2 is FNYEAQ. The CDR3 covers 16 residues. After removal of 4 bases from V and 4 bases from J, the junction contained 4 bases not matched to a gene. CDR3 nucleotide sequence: TGTGCCAGCAGCTCCGGACTAGCGGGAGGGGGAGAGACCCAGTACTTC. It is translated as CASSSGLAGGGETQYF.